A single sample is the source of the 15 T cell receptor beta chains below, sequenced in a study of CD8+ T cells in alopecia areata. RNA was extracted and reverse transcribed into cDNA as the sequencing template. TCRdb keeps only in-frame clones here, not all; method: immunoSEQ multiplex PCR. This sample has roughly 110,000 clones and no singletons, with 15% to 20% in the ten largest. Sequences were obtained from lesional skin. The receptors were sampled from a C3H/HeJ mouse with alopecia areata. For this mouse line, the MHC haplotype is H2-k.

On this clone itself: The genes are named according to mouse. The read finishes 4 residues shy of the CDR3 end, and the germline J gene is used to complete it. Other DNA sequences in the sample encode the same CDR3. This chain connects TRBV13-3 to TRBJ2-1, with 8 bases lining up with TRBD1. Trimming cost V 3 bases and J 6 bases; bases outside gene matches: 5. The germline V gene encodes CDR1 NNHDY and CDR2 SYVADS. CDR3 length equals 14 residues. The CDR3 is CASSAGGRGAEQFF. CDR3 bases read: TGTGCCAGCAGTGCAGGGGGCAGAGGTGCT.

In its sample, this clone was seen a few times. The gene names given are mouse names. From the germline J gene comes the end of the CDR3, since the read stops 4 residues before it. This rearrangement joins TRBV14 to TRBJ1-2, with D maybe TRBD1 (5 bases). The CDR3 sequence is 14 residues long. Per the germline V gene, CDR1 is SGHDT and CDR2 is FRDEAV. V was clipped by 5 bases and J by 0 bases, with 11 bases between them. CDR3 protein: CASRETDSNSDYTF. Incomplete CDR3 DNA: TGTGCCAGCAGGGAGACAGATTCAAACTCC.

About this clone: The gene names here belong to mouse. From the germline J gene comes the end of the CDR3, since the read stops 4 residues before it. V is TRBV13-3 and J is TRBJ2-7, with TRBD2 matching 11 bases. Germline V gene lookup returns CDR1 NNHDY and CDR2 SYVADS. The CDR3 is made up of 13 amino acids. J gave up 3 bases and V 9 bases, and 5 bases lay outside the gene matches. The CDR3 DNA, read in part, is TGTGCCACCCTGACTGGGGGGGGCTAT. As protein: CATLTGGGY. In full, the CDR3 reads CATLTGGGYEQYF.

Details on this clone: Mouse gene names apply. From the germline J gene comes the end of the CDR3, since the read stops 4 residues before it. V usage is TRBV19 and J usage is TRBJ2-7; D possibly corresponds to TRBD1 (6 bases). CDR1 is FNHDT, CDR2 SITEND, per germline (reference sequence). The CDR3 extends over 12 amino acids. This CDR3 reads CASTLPGDEQYF. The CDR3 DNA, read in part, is TGTGCCAGCACCCTTCCAGGGGAT.

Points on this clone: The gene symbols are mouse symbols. The CDR3 here is CASSRAVNERLFF. CDR3 bases read: TGTGCCAGCTCCAGGGCCGTCAACGAA. The rearrangement joins TRBV13-3 to TRBJ1-4, with D perhaps matching TRBD1 (5 bases). The read gets to within 4 residues of the CDR3 end, and the germline J gene fills in the rest. Germline values: CDR1 NNHDY, CDR2 SYVADS. Trimming stripped 7 bases from V and 4 bases from J, with 11 bases between. This CDR3 comprises 13 residues.

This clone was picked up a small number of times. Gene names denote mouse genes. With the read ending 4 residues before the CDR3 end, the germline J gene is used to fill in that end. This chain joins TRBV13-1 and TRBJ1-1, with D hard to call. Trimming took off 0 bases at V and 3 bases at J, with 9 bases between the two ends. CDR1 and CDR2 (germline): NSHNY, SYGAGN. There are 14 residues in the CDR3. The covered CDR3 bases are TGTGCCAGCAGTGATGGGAGGAGGGACACA. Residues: CASSDGRRDT. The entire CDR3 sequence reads CASSDGRRDTEVFF.

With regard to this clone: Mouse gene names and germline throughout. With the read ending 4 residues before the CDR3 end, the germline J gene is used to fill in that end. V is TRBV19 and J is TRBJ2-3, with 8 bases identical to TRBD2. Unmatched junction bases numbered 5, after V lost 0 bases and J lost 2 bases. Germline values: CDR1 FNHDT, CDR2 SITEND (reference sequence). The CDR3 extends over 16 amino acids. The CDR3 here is CASSIDWGGVAETLYF. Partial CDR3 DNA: TGTGCCAGCAGTATAGATTGGGGGGGTGTTGCAGAA.

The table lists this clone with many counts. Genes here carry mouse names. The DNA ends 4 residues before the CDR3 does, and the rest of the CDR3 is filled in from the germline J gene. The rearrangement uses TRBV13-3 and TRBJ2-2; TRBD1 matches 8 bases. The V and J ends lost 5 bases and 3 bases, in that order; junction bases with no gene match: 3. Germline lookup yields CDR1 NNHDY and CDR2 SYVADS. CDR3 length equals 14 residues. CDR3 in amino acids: CASSQTGDTGQLYF. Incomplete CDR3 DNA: TGTGCCAGCAGCCAGACAGGGGACACCGGG.

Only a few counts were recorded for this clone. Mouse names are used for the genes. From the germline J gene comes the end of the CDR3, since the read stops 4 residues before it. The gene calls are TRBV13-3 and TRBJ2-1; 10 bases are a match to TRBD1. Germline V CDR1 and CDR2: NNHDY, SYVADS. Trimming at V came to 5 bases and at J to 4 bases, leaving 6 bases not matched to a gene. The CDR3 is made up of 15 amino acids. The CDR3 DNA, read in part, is TGTGCCAGCAGCCTCCCGGGACAGGGGTATGCT. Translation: CASSLPGQGYA. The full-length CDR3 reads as CASSLPGQGYAEQFF.

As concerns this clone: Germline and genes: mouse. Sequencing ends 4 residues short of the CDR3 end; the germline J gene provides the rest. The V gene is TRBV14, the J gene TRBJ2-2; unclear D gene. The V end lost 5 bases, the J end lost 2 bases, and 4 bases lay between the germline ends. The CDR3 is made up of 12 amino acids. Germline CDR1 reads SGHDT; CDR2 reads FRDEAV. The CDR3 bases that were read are TGTGCCAGCAGCCTCAACACCGGG. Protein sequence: CASSLNTG. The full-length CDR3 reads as CASSLNTGQLYF. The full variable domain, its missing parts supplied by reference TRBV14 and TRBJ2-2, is EAGVTQSPRYAVLQEGQAVSFWCDPISGHDTLYWYQQPRDQGPQLLVYFRDEAVIDNSQLPSDRFSAVRPKGTNSTLKIQSAKQGDTATYLCASSLNTGQLYFGEGSKLTVL.

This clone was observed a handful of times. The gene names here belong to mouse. This CDR3 reads CASSLQGRTEVFF. Incomplete CDR3 DNA: TGTGCCAGCAGTCTACAGGGGCGTACA. The chain links TRBV19 to TRBJ1-1, with 7 bases matching TRBD1. With the read ending 4 residues before the CDR3 end, the germline J gene is used to fill in that end. This CDR3 is 13 amino acids long. CDR1 and CDR2 (germline): FNHDT, SITEND (reference sequence).

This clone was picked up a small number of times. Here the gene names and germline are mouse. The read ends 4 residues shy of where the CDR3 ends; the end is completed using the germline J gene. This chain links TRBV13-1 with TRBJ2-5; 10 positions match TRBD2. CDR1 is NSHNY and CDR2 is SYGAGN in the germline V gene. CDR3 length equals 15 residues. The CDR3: CASSDWTGGGDTQYF. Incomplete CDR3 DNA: TGTGCCAGCAGTGATTGGACTGGGGGAGGCGAC.

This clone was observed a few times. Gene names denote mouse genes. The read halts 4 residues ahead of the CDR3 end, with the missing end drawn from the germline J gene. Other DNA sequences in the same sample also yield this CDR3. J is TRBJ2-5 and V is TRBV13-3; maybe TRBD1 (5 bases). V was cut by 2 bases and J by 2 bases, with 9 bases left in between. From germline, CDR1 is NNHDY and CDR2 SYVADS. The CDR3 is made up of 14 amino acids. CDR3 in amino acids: CASSDRRGQDTQYF. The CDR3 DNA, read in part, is TGTGCCAGCAGTGACAGAAGGGGCCAAGAC.

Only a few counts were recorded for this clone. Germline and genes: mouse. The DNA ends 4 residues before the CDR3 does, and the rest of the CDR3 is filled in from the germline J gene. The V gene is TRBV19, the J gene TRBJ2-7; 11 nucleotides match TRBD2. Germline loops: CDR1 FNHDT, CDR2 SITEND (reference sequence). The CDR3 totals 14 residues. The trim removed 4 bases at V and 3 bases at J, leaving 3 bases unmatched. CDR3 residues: CASSDGLGGYEQYF. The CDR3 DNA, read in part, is TGTGCCAGCAGTGACGGACTGGGGGGCTAT.

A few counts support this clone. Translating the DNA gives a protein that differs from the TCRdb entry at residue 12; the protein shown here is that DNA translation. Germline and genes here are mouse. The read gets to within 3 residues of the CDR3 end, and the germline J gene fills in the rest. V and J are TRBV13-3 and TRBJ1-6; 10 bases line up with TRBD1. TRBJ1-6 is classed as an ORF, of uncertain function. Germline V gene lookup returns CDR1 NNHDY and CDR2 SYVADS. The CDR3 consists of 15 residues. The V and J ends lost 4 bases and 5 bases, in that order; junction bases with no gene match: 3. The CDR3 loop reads CASSSGQGDNSPLYF. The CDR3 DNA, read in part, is TGTGCCAGCAGTTCAGGACAGGGGGATAATTCGCCC.